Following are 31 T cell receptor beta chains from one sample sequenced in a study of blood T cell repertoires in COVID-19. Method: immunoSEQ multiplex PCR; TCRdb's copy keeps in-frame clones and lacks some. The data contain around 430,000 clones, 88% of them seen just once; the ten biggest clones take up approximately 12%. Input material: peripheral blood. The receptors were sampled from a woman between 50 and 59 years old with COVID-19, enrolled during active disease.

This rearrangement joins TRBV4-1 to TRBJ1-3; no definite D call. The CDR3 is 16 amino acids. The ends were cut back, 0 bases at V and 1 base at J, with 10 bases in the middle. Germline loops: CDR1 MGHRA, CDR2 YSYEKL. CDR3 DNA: TGCGCCAGCAGCCAAGATAGGAGCGGTTCTGGAAACACCATATATTTT. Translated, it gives CASSQDRSGSGNTIYF.

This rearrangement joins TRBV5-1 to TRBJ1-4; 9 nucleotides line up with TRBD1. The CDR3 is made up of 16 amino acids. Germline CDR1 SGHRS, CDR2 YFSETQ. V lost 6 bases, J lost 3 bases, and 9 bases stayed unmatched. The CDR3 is CASTGQGIRSNEKLFF. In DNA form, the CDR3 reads TGCGCCAGCACCGGACAGGGGATAAGATCTAATGAAAAACTGTTTTTT.

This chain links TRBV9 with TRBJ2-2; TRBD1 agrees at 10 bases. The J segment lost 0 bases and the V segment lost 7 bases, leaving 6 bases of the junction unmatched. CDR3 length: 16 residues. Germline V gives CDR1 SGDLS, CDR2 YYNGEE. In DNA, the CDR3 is TGTGCCAGCGCCGGGACAGGGGCTGCGAACACCGGGGAGCTGTTTTTT. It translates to CASAGTGAANTGELFF.

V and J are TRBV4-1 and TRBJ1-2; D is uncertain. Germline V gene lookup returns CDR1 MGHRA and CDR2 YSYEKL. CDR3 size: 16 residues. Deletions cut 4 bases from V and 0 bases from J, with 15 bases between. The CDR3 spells CASSLGVERPNYGYTF. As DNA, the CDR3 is TGCGCCAGCAGCCTCGGGGTGGAGAGACCTAACTATGGCTACACCTTC.

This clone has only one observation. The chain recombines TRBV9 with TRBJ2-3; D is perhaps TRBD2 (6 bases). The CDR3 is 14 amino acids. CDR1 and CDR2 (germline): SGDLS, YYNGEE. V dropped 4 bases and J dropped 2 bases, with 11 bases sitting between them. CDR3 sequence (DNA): TGTGCCAGCAGCTTAGGGACTTTCACAGATACGCAGTATTTT. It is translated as CASSLGTFTDTQYF.

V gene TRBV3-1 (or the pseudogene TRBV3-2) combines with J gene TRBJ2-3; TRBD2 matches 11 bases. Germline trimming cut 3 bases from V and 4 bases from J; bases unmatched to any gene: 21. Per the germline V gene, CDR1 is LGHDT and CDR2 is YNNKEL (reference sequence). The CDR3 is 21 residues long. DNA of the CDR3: TGTGCCAGCAGCCACCCAGACCTAGCGGGGGGCCCCGCCGGATTTGCAGATACGCAGTATTTT. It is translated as CASSHPDLAGGPAGFADTQYF.

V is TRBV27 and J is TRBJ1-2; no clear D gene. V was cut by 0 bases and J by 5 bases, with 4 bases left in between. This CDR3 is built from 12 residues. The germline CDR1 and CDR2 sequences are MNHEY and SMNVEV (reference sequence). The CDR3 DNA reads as TGTGCCAGCAGTTTATCCGGGTATGGCTACACCTTC. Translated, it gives CASSLSGYGYTF.

The CDR3 loop reads CASSSHRDQPQHF. The CDR3 DNA follows: TGTGCCAGCAGCTCCCACAGAGATCAGCCCCAGCATTTT. The chain employs TRBV11-2 and TRBJ1-5; no reliable D call. This CDR3 is built from 13 residues. V was shortened by 4 bases and J by 5 bases, with 9 bases between the two germline ends. CDR1 is SGHAT and CDR2 is FQNNGV in the germline V gene.

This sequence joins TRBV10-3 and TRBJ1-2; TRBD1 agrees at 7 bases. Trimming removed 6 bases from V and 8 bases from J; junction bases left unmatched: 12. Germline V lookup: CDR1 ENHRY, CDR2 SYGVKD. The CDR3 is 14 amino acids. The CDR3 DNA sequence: TGTGCCATCAGAGAAGGACAGGTGGCTATCGGCTACACCTTC. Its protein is CAIREGQVAIGYTF.

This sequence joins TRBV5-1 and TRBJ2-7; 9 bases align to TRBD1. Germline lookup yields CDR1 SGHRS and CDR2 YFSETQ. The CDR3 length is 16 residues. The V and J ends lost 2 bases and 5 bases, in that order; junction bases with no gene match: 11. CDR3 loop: CASSFAGGQGTDEQYF. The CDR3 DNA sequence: TGCGCCAGCAGCTTTGCAGGCGGACAGGGGACCGACGAGCAGTACTTC.

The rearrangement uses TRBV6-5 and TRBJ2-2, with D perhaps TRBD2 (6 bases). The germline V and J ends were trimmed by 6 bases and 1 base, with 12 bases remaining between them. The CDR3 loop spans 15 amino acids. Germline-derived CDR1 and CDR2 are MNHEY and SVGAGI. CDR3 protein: CASSPIAENTGELFF. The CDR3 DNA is TGTGCCAGCAGCCCGATAGCGGAGAACACCGGGGAGCTGTTTTTT.

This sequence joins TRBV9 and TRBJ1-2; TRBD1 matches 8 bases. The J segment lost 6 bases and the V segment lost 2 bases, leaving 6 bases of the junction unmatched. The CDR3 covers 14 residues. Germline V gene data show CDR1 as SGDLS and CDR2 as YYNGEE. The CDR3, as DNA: TGTGCCAGCAGCGTGTCGCAGGGGGCACATGGCTACACCTTC. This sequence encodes CASSVSQGAHGYTF.

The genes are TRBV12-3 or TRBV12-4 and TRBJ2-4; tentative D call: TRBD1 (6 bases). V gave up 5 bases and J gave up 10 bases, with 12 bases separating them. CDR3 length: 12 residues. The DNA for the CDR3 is TGTGCCAGCAGTCCGACAGGCTCTATTCAGTACTTC. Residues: CASSPTGSIQYF.

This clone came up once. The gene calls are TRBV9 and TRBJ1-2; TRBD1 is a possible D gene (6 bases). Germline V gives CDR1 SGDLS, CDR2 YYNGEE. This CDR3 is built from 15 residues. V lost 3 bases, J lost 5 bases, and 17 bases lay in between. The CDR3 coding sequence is TGTGCCAGCAGCGCAGCCGGAGGGGGGGATTATGGCTACACCTTC. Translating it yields CASSAAGGGDYGYTF. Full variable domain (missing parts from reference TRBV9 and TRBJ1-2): DSGVTQTPKHLITATGQRVTLRCSPRSGDLSVYWYQQSLDQGLQFLIQYYNGEERAKGNILERFSAQQFPDLHSELNLSSLELGDSALYFCASSAAGGGDYGYTFGSGTRLTVV.

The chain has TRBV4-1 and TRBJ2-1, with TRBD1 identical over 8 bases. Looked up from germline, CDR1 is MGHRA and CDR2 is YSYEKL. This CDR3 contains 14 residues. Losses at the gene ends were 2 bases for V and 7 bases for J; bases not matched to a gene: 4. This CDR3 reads CASSQSRGRNEQFF. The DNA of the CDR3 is TGCGCCAGCAGCCAAAGCAGGGGGCGGAATGAGCAGTTCTTC.

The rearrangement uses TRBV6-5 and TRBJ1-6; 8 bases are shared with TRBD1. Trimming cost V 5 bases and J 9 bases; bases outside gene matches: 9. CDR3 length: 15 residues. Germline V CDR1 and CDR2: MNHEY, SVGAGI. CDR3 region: CASSRGQAGGSPLHF. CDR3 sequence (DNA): TGTGCCAGCAGTCGGGGACAGGCTGGAGGTTCACCCCTCCACTTT.

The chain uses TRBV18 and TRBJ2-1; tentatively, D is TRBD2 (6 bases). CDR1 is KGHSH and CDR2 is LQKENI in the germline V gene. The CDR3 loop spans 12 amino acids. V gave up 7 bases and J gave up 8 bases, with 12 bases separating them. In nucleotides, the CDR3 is TGTGCCAGCTTTCCCGGGGGAGATGAGCAGTTCTTC. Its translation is CASFPGGDEQFF.

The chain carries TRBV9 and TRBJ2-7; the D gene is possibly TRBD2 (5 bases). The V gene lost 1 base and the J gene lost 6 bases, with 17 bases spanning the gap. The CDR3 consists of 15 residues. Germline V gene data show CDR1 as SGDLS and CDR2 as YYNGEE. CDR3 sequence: CASSVTAGVNPEQYF. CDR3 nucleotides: TGTGCCAGCAGCGTAACAGCCGGGGTGAACCCCGAGCAGTACTTC.

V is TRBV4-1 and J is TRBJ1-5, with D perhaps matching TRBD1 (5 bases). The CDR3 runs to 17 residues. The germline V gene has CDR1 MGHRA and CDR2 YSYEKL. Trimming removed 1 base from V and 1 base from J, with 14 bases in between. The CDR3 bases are TGCGCCAGCAGCCAAGTTAGAAAGGGGAAGAGCAATCAGCCCCAGCATTTT. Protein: CASSQVRKGKSNQPQHF.

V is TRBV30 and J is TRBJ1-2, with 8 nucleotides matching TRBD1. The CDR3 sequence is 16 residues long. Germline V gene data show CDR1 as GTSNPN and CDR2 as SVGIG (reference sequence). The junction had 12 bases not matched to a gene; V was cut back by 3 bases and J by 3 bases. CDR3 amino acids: CAWRRGTGGGYYGYTF. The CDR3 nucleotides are TGTGCCTGGAGACGAGGGACAGGTGGGGGGTACTATGGCTACACCTTC.

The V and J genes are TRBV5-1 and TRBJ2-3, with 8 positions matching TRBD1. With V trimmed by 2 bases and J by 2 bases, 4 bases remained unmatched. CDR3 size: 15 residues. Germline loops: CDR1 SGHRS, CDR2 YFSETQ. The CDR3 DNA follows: TGCGCCAGCAGCTTTAAGACAGGGGACACAGATACGCAGTATTTT. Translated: CASSFKTGDTDTQYF.

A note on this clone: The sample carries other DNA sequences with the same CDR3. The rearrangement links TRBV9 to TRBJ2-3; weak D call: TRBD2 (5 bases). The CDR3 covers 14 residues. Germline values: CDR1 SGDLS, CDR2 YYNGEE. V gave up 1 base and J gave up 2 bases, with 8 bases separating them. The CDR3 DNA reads TGTGCCAGCAGCGTAAGCGGCTCCACAGATACGCAGTATTTT. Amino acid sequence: CASSVSGSTDTQYF.

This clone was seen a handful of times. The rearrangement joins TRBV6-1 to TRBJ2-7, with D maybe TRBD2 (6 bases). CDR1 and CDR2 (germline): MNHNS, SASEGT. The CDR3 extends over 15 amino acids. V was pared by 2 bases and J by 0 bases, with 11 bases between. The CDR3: CASSEREFYSYEQYF. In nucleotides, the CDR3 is TGTGCCAGCAGTGAACGGGAGTTTTACTCCTACGAGCAGTACTTC.

CDR3 in amino acids: CASSWGTGGEDGYTF. Here the CDR3 DNA reads TGCGCCAGCAGCTGGGGGACAGGGGGGGAGGATGGCTACACCTTC. The chain has TRBV5-1 and TRBJ1-2; 11 bases line up with TRBD1. The CDR3 totals 15 residues. Germline values: CDR1 SGHRS, CDR2 YFSETQ. Trimming at V came to 3 bases and at J to 6 bases, leaving 7 bases not matched to a gene.

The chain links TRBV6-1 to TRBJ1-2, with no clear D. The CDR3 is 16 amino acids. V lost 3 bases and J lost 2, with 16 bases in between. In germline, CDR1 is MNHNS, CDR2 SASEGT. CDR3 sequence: CASSEVASGRNYGYTF. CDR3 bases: TGTGCCAGCAGTGAGGTAGCGTCCGGGCGCAACTATGGCTACACCTTC.

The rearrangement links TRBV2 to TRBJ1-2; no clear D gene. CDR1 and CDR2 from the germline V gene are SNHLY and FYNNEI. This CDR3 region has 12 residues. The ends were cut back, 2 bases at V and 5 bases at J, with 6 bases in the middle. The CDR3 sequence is CASSETEYGYTF. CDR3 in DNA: TGTGCCAGCAGTGAAACCGAGTATGGCTACACCTTC.

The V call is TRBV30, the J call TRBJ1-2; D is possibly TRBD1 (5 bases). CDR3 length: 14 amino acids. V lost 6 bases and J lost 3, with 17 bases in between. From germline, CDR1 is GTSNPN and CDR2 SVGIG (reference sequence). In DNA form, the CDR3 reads TGTGCCTGCTGGAGGGGCAGGGCCTACTATGGCTACACCTTC. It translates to CACWRGRAYYGYTF.

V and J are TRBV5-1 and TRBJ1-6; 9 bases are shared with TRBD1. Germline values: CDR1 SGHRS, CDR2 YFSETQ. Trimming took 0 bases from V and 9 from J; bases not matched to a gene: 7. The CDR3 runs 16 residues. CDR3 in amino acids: CASSLEGQGTGSPLHF. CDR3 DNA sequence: TGCGCCAGCAGCTTGGAGGGACAGGGAACGGGTTCACCCCTCCACTTT. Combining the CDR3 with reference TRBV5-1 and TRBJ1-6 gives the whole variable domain KAGVTQTPRYLIKTRGQQVTLSCSPISGHRSVSWYQQTPGQGLQFLFEYFSETQRNKGNFPGRFSGRQFSNSRSEMNVSTLELGDSALYLCASSLEGQGTGSPLHFGNGTRLTVT.

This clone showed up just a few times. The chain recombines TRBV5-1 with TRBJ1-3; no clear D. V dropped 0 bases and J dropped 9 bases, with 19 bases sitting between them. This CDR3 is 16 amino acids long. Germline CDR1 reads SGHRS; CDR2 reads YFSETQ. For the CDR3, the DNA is TGCGCCAGCAGCTTGGCCGGGAGGGCAGACGGCGGCACCATATATTTT. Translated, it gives CASSLAGRADGGTIYF. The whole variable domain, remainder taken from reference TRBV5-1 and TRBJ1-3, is KAGVTQTPRYLIKTRGQQVTLSCSPISGHRSVSWYQQTPGQGLQFLFEYFSETQRNKGNFPGRFSGRQFSNSRSEMNVSTLELGDSALYLCASSLAGRADGGTIYFGEGSWLTVV.

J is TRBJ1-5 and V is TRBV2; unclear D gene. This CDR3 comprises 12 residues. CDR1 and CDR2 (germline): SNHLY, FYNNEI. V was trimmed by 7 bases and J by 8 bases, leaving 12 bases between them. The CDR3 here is CASKNPGKPQHF. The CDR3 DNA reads TGTGCCAGCAAGAACCCGGGGAAGCCCCAGCATTTT.

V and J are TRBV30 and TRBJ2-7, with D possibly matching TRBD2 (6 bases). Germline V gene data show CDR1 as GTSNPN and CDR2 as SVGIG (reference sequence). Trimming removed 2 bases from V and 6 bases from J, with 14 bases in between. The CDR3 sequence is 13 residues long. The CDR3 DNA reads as TGTGCCTGGAGTTCACGGCGGAGGGGCGAGCAGTACTTC. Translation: CAWSSRRRGEQYF.